A single T cell receptor beta chain is shown here with its context. This entry belongs to a study of neoadjuvant anti-PD-1 for oral cavity cancer. The CDR3 has 15 residues. CDR1 is MNHNS and CDR2 is SASEGT in the germline V gene. Trimming took 1 base from V and 4 from J; bases not matched to a gene: 6. The time point is: after neoadjuvant nivolumab, at surgical resection. Assay used: immunoSEQ multiplex PCR; TCRdb lists only in-frame clones, some missing. The sample records some 31,000 clones, around four fifths being singletons. The sequence came from a person aged 35-79 years with oral cavity squamous cell carcinoma. The source was PBMCs, collected after nivolumab (anti-PD-1) treatment. This chain links TRBV6-1 with TRBJ2-7; the match to TRBD2 covers 8 bases. The CDR3 spells CASSEDGGAGYEQYF. The CDR3 bases are TGTGCCAGCAGTGAAGACGGGGGGGCGGGGTACGAGCAGTACTTC.